This TCR beta chain was captured by sequencing in a study of T-cell memory formation after mild COVID-19. The wider study: Largely, the TCR clusters proved donor specific. Findings and caveats of the study: That cross-reactive memory joined was suggested by some responding clones appearing in pre-infection memory.

5'RACE primed at constant segments yielded TCR alpha and TCR beta cDNA libraries bearing sample barcodes and UMIs. TCRdb analysed the 5' RACE reads with MiXCR anew, one entry per CDR3 protein. The data show about 360,000 distinct CDR3 sequences, approximately 15% seen once. The sample holds a few counts of this clonotype. Its specificity is not known. The sequence was obtained from a young man who had mild COVID-19 (a few samples of this study predate the infection). Cell type and time point are not known. The source material was PBMCs or a T cell subset sorted from them (not recorded which).

This chain's CDR3 is CASSFQAGNTIYF. Written as DNA, the CDR3 is TGTGCCAGCAGCTTTCAGGCCGGAAACACCATATATTTT. The chain employs TRBV7-2 and TRBJ1-3; D is ambiguous. Trimming shortened V by 3 bases and J by 4 bases, and 7 bases separated the two germline ends. Germline CDR1 reads SGHTA; CDR2 reads FQGNSA. CDR3 length: 13 residues.